This T cell receptor beta chain was captured in a study of regulatory T cells in long-lasting Graves disease. The time point is: newly diagnosed GD, antithyroid drugs for less than 3 months. The TCR library was made from RNA that had been extracted from PBMCs in TRIzol. This clonotype was observed a handful of times. Per germline, CDR1 DFQATT and CDR2 SNEGSKA (reference sequence). J gave up 3 bases and V 0 bases, and 6 bases lay outside the gene matches. The CDR3 contains 16 residues. Both iRepertoire HTBI primers and Arm-PCR of CDR3 regions were used to build the TCR beta libraries. One entry per CDR3 protein, called by TCRdb with MiXCR from the multiplex PCR reads. The data show more than 350,000 distinct CDR3 sequences, about 16% seen once. These sequences were also reported in another study, on T cells in Graves' hyperthyroidism and ophthalmopathy.

Material: peripheral blood mononuclear cells (PBMCs), obtained at new diagnosis, from a patient treated with antithyroid drugs. The TCR was taken from a woman aged 25 to 39 with Graves disease. The V and J genes are TRBV20-1 and TRBJ1-4, with 8 nucleotides matching TRBD1. CDR3 sequence: CSARELMTGANEKLFF. CDR3 sequence (DNA): TGCAGTGCTAGAGAGCTAATGACAGGGGCTAATGAAAAACTGTTTTTT.